Listed below are T cell receptor beta chains from one sample, sequenced in a study of blood T cell repertoires in COVID-19. The assay was immunoSEQ multiplex PCR, and TCRdb's table has in-frame clones only and misses some. The sample contains over 200,000 clones, 87% of which appear only once. The sequencing sample was made of PBMCs or T cells enriched from blood (not recorded which). These receptors were taken from a man aged 25 to 40 who had recovered from COVID-19. Both conserved end residues are part of each CDR3. D genes are given only for firm matches.

D gene,J gene,V gene,CDR3 protein,CDR3 DNA
TRBD2,TRBJ2-1,TRBV7-7,CASSRTSGNNEQFF,TGTGCTAGCAGTAGGACTAGCGGGAACAATGAGCAGTTCTTC
.,TRBJ1-3,TRBV18,CASSPFVAGFRGNTIYF,TGTGCCAGCTCACCATTTGTGGCGGGGTTCAGAGGAAACACCATATATTTT
.,TRBJ1-3,TRBV29-1,CSVVADSGNTIYF,TGCAGCGTTGTCGCGGACTCTGGAAACACCATATATTTT
.,TRBJ1-5,TRBV7-9,CASSSNYQPQHF,TGTGCCAGCAGCTCAAACTATCAGCCCCAGCATTTT
.,TRBJ1-6,TRBV19,CASSPGGVNSPLHF,TGTGCCAGTAGCCCGGGAGGTGTTAATTCACCCCTCCACTTT
TRBD2,TRBJ2-5,TRBV5-4,CASSPGGGQETQYF,TGTGCCAGCAGCCCGGGGGGGGGACAAGAGACCCAGTACTTC
TRBD2,TRBJ2-1,TRBV28,CASSWGGGSSIEQFF,TGTGCCAGCAGTTGGGGTGGCGGGAGTAGTATTGAGCAGTTCTTC
.,TRBJ1-2,TRBV12-3/TRBV12-4,CASSRQLPYGYTF,TGTGCCAGCAGTCGACAGTTACCTTATGGCTACACCTTC
.,TRBJ2-7,TRBV29-1,CSVLSTSYEQYF,TGCAGCGTTCTATCTACTTCCTACGAGCAGTACTTC
TRBD1,TRBJ1-1,TRBV29-1,CSGGRGLMNTEAFF,TGCAGCGGGGGGAGGGGGCTGATGAACACTGAAGCTTTCTTT
TRBD2,TRBJ2-1,TRBV5-1,CASSGLAGVDNEQFF,TGCGCCAGCAGCGGGCTAGCGGGAGTCGACAATGAGCAGTTCTTC